This T cell receptor (beta chain) was documented in a study of CD8 T cells in ankylosing spondylitis. Study-level results: In ankylosing spondylitis blood, a motif of 7 to 9 highly homologous TCR beta variants appeared characteristic. Disease-associated clones were reportedly significantly overrepresented in matched ankylosing spondylitis synovial fluid.

The table lists this clonotype with many counts. Its antigen remains unidentified. TCRdb re-derived calls from the 5' RACE reads in MiXCR, one entry per CDR3 protein. This table holds approximately 500,000 distinct CDR3 sequences, roughly 13% found once. V dropped 7 bases and J dropped 0 bases, with 9 bases sitting between them. The CDR3 runs to 14 residues. The receptor was derived from a male donor with ankylosing spondylitis. The J gene is TRBJ1-4, the V gene TRBV12-3 or TRBV12-4, with D possibly being TRBD1 (6 bases). Sequenced material: blood, either unsorted or a sorted T cell fraction (not recorded which). This chain's CDR3 is CASNAGATNEKLFF. As DNA, the CDR3 is TGTGCCAGCAATGCAGGGGCAACTAATGAAAAACTGTTTTTT.